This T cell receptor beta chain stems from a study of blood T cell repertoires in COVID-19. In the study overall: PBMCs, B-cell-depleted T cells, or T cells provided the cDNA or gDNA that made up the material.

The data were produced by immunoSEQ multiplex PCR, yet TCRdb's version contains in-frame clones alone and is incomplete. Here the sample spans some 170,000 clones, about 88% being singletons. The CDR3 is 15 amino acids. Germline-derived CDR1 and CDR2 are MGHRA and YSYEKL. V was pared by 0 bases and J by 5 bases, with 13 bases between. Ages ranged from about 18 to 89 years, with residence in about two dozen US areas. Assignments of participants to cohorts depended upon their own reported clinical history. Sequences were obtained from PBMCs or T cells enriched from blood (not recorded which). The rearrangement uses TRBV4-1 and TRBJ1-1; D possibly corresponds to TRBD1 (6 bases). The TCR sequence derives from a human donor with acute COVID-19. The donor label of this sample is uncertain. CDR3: CASSQDWAGVTEAFF. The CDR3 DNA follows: TGCGCCAGCAGCCAAGATTGGGCAGGGGTGACTGAAGCTTTCTTT.